This TCR beta chain was observed in a study of blood T cell repertoires in COVID-19. Study context: Sample material is recorded as cDNA or gDNA derived from T cells, B-cell-depleted T cells, or PBMCs.

Clones were sequenced by immunoSEQ multiplex PCR, and TCRdb holds only the in-frame ones, with some missing. The repertoire includes some 69,000 clones, less than 95% of them detected once, and approximately 0.57% sits in the top ten. Between the trimmed V and J ends, which lost 3 bases and 4 bases, there was a span of 16 bases. Looked up from germline, CDR1 is LNHDA and CDR2 is SQIVND (reference sequence). This CDR3 spans 16 amino acids. Seattle patients were enrolled during active infection and followed longitudinally. This clonotype originated in a man aged 45 to 65 with COVID-19, enrolled during active disease. The rearrangement joins TRBV19 to TRBJ2-1; D unclear. Sequencing used peripheral blood. The CDR3 loop is CASSIGFETLYNEQFF. CDR3 in DNA: TGTGCCAGTAGTATCGGTTTCGAGACACTTTACAATGAGCAGTTCTTC.